The rows below give T cell receptor beta chains drawn from one sample of a study of cytomegalovirus exposure and HLA in healthy donors. Clones were sequenced by immunoSEQ multiplex PCR, and TCRdb holds only the in-frame ones, with some missing. Seen here are roughly 180,000 clones, 75% to 85% observed once, and the top ten hold 1.4%. Material: PBMCs. These receptors were taken from a man aged 18-30 years in good health and CMV-seronegative. CDR3s include the opening cysteine and the closing phenylalanine or tryptophan. Fields, in order: J gene, clone size, V gene, D gene, CDR3 DNA, CDR3 protein. A D gene is named only where the DNA matches it firmly. A clone size is listed for some rows: how often the clone was seen (once, few, many), or a class if it is expanded.

TRBJ2-3,NA,TRBV30,TRBD1,TGTGCCTGGAGATGGGACAGTCTGCGAGTTGTATTT,CAWRWDSLRVVF
TRBJ2-5,NA,TRBV9,NA,TGTGCCAGCAGCGTAGGAGGAACCCAAGAGACCCAGTACTTC,CASSVGGTQETQYF
TRBJ2-7,NA,TRBV30,NA,TGTGCCTGGAGTGGGGCGAAAACTTGGTCCTACGAGCAGTACTTC,CAWSGAKTWSYEQYF
TRBJ2-7,few,TRBV4-3,TRBD2,TGCGCCAGCAGCCAAGGACATGCGGGAGGGCCATACGAGCAGTACTTC,CASSQGHAGGPYEQYF
TRBJ2-1,NA,TRBV9,NA,TGTGCCAGCAGCGTAGTCCCGGGCAATGAGCAGTTCTTC,CASSVVPGNEQFF
TRBJ2-5,NA,TRBV7-9,NA,TGTGCCAGCAGCTTCGTCCAGGGCCGGAAAGAGACCCAGTACTTC,CASSFVQGRKETQYF
TRBJ2-7,NA,TRBV13,NA,TGTGCCAGCAGCTCCGGGACATCGGACTACGAGCAGTACTTC,CASSSGTSDYEQYF
TRBJ1-4,NA,TRBV5-4,TRBD1,TGTGCCAGCAGCACGGAGGGACAGGGTAGAGAAAAACTGTTTTTT,CASSTEGQGREKLFF
TRBJ2-3,few,TRBV5-6,TRBD1,TGTGCCAGCAGCTGGGTCCAGGACAGGCTCCTCCTCACAGATACGCAGTATTTT,CASSWVQDRLLLTDTQYF
TRBJ1-6,NA,TRBV9,NA,TGTGCCAGCAGCGTAGGGTCGGCGGGACCCCTCCACTTT,CASSVGSAGPLHF
TRBJ2-3,NA,TRBV27,NA,TGTGCCAGCAGGCCCGGTCCCCCTGCCCCGCCAGATACGCAGTATTTT,CASRPGPPAPPDTQYF
TRBJ1-4,few,TRBV15,NA,TGTGCCACCAGCAGGGGCTCGGGAAGTGAAAAACTGTTTTTT,CATSRGSGSEKLFF
TRBJ1-2,NA,TRBV19,TRBD1,TGTGCCAGTAGACATCGACAGGGGGAGCACTATGGCTACACCTTC,CASRHRQGEHYGYTF
TRBJ2-7,few,TRBV4-3,TRBD1,TGCGCCAGCAGCCAATCCTACAGGGGGGCTTCCTACGAGCAGTACTTC,CASSQSYRGASYEQYF
TRBJ2-2,NA,TRBV5-8,TRBD2,TGTGCCAGCAGCTTGGGATCGCTAGCGGGGACGACCGGGGAGCTGTTTTTT,CASSLGSLAGTTGELFF
TRBJ2-1,NA,TRBV5-6,TRBD1,TGTGCCAGCAGCTTTTGGTCCGAGACAGGGGGCATTGAGCAGTTCTTC,CASSFWSETGGIEQFF
TRBJ2-3,NA,TRBV14,NA,TGTGCCAGCAGCCAAGACTGGGCAGGCTATACGCAGTATTTT,CASSQDWAGYTQYF
TRBJ2-3,NA,TRBV7-9,TRBD2,TGTGCCAGCAGCTTAACCGGGACTAGCGTTGGCACAGATACGCAGTATTTT,CASSLTGTSVGTDTQYF
TRBJ2-1,many,TRBV7-2,NA,TGTGCCAGCAGTCACTACAATGAGCAGTTCTTC,CASSHYNEQFF
TRBJ1-1,once,TRBV2,NA,TGTGCCAGCAGTGATTTTGCTAGGTTCATGAACACTGAAGCTTTCTTT,CASSDFARFMNTEAFF
TRBJ1-1,NA,TRBV7-9,NA,TGTGCCAGCAGCCCCCGGGGAGGGCGGAACACTGAAGCTTTCTTT,CASSPRGGRNTEAFF
TRBJ1-2,NA,TRBV7-9,TRBD1,TGTGCCAGCAGCTTGGGGACAGGGCACGCTGGCTACACCTTC,CASSLGTGHAGYTF
TRBJ1-4,NA,TRBV6-1,NA,TGTGCCAGCAGTGACCACAGGCTAACTAATGAAAAACTGTTTTTT,CASSDHRLTNEKLFF
TRBJ2-1,NA,TRBV30,NA,TGTGCCTGGAGTACTCTTATCTTGAGCTCCTACAATGAGCAGTTCTTC,CAWSTLILSSYNEQFF
TRBJ2-4,NA,TRBV30,TRBD1,TGTGCCTGGAGTGTCCTGGAACAGGGGTCTCCCCGAGCCAAAAACATTCAGTACTTC,CAWSVLEQGSPRAKNIQYF
TRBJ2-3,NA,TRBV9,NA,TGTGCCAGCAGCGCACAGGGAGATACGCAGTATTTT,CASSAQGDTQYF
TRBJ1-2,NA,TRBV7-2,NA,TGTGCCAGCAGCCCCAGGGGCTATGGCTACACCTTC,CASSPRGYGYTF
TRBJ2-1,few,TRBV5-6,NA,TGTGCCAGCAGCTTGGCTAGCGTCTACAATGAGCAGTTCTTC,CASSLASVYNEQFF
TRBJ2-7,NA,TRBV7-9,TRBD1,TGTGCCAGCAGCCACCCCGGACAGGGATACGAGCAGTACTTC,CASSHPGQGYEQYF
TRBJ2-1,NA,TRBV7-2,TRBD2,TGTGCCAGCAGCTTAGTCCCAACTAGCGGGAGGACCAGTGAGCAGTTCTTC,CASSLVPTSGRTSEQFF
TRBJ2-5,NA,TRBV13,NA,TGTGCCAGCAGCCGCCCAGGGGATCAAGAGACCCAGTACTTC,CASSRPGDQETQYF
TRBJ2-3,NA,TRBV6-1,TRBD2,TGTGCCAGCAGTGAAGTATCGGGACTAGCGGTCTCAGGACACACAGATACGCAGTATTTT,CASSEVSGLAVSGHTDTQYF
TRBJ2-7,NA,TRBV2,NA,TGTGCCAGCAGTGAATTTGGACAGGAGGGGGGCTCCTACGAGCAGTACTTC,CASSEFGQEGGSYEQYF
TRBJ1-2,NA,TRBV15,TRBD1,TGTGCCACCAGCCGACCGGACAGGGGCGGGTACACCTTC,CATSRPDRGGYTF
TRBJ2-5,NA,TRBV30,TRBD2,TGTGCCTGGGCTACTAGCGTAAATAGGGAGACCCAGTACTTC,CAWATSVNRETQYF
TRBJ1-3,NA,TRBV7-9,NA,TGTGCCAGCAGCAGCATATACTCTGGAAACACCATATATTTT,CASSSIYSGNTIYF
TRBJ1-4,NA,TRBV29-1,NA,TGCAGCGGCCGGGAGTCAACTAATGAAAAACTGTTTTTT,CSGRESTNEKLFF
TRBJ2-7,few,TRBV6-6,TRBD2,TGTGCCAGCAGTTACCCTGACCCGGGACTAGCTTTC,CASSYPDPGLAF
TRBJ2-5,once,TRBV15,TRBD2,TGTGCCACCAGCAGAGATTCCGTCTGGGTAGCGGGGGGGCAGGAGACCCAGTACTTC,CATSRDSVWVAGGQETQYF
TRBJ2-1,NA,TRBV7-9,TRBD2,TGTGCCAGCACCAAAAAGGGACTAGCGCTATCTGACGAGCAGTTCTTC,CASTKKGLALSDEQFF
TRBJ2-3,NA,TRBV18,TRBD2,TGTGCCAGCTCACGGACTAGCGGATCCACAGATACGCAGTATTTT,CASSRTSGSTDTQYF
TRBJ2-6,once,TRBV27,NA,TGTGCCAGCAGTTCCCGACAGCCTGGGGCCAACGTCCTGACTTTC,CASSSRQPGANVLTF
TRBJ2-3,NA,TRBV6-6,TRBD2,TGTGCCAGCAGTCCGACTAGCACTGACACAGATACGCAGTATTTT,CASSPTSTDTDTQYF
TRBJ2-2,NA,TRBV5-1,NA,TGCGCCAGCAGACCTTCCGTGACAGGGAACACCGGGGAGCTGTTTTTT,CASRPSVTGNTGELFF
TRBJ2-1,NA,TRBV10-3,TRBD2,TGTGCCATCAGTGAGGCGACTAGCGGGAGCAATGAGCAGTTCTTC,CAISEATSGSNEQFF
TRBJ2-5,NA,TRBV29-1,NA,TGCAGCGTTATCCGGGATGGGGAGACCCAGTACTTC,CSVIRDGETQYF
TRBJ2-5,few,TRBV5-1,TRBD2,TGCGCCAGCAGCTCACCCGGGACTAGACAAGAGACCCAGTACTTC,CASSSPGTRQETQYF
TRBJ2-2,few,TRBV23-1,TRBD2,TGCGCCAGCAGTCAATACCGCGGGGGAGTGAACACCGGGGAGCTGTTTTTT,CASSQYRGGVNTGELFF
TRBJ2-3,NA,TRBV19,TRBD2,TGTGCCAGTAGTATAGTTCACGGGGGGGCCGTAAGCACAGATACGCAGTATTTT,CASSIVHGGAVSTDTQYF
TRBJ1-2,NA,TRBV13,NA,TGTGCCAGCAGCTTCAAGGGGCTTTATGGCTACACCTTC,CASSFKGLYGYTF
TRBJ1-2,once,TRBV9,NA,TGTGCCAGCAGCAGAGCAGGGGCTAACTATGGCTACACCTTC,CASSRAGANYGYTF
TRBJ1-3,NA,TRBV5-1,TRBD1,TGCGCCAGCAGCTTTACAGGGGACTCTGGAAACACCATATATTTT,CASSFTGDSGNTIYF
TRBJ1-1,NA,TRBV9,NA,TGTGCCAGCAGCCCCCATACTGAAGCTTTCTTT,CASSPHTEAFF
TRBJ2-3,NA,TRBV19,TRBD2,TGTGCCAGTAGTTCCCAGGGACTAGCGAGCGCAGATACGCAGTATTTT,CASSSQGLASADTQYF
TRBJ2-1,once,TRBV7-9,NA,TGTGCCAGCAGCCGGGACACCTCTTACAATGAGCAGTTCTTC,CASSRDTSYNEQFF
TRBJ2-1,NA,TRBV7-3,TRBD2,TGTGCCAGCAGCTACCAGCTAGCGGGATACAATGAGCAGTTCTTC,CASSYQLAGYNEQFF
TRBJ2-5,NA,TRBV4-2,TRBD2,TGTGCCAGCAGTCCCGGGACTAGCGGGGGGGCCCGGGAGACCCAGTACTTC,CASSPGTSGGARETQYF
TRBJ2-1,NA,TRBV19,TRBD2,TGTGCCAGTAGTAAAACTAGCGGGAGGGGCAATGAGCAGTTCTTC,CASSKTSGRGNEQFF
TRBJ2-7,NA,TRBV5-1,NA,TGCGCCAGCAGCACAGGACACCGTTACGAGCAGTACTTC,CASSTGHRYEQYF